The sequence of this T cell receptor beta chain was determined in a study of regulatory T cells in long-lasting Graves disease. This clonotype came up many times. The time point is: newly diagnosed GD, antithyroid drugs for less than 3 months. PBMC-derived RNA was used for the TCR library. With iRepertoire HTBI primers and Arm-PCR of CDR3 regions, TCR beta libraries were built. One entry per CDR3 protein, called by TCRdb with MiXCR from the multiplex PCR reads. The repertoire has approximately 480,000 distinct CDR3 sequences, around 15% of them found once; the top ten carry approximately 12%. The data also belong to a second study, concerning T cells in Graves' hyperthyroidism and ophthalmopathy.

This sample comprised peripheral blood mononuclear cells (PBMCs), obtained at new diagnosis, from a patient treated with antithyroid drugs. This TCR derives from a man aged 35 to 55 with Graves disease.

Written as DNA, the CDR3 is TGTGCCAGCAGTTTAAACAGGGGGAACACTGAAGCTTTCTTT. Translating it yields CASSLNRGNTEAFF. The chain has TRBV27 and TRBJ1-1, with 7 nucleotides matching TRBD1. The CDR3 extends over 14 amino acids. V was pared by 2 bases and J by 1 base, with 1 base of the junction left unmatched. Germline lookup yields CDR1 MNHEY and CDR2 SMNVEV (reference sequence).